The clone carrying this T cell receptor (beta chain) has a count of ten or more. Its target is not known. Libraries for TCR beta were made by quantitative 5'-RACE with molecular barcodes. TCRdb passed the 5' RACE reads through MiXCR, listing each CDR3 protein once. Of 150,000 to 250,000 distinct CDR3 sequences detected, more than 10% appear once; the ten largest clones hold 16%. The data stem from a study of CD8 T cells in ankylosing spondylitis. General study findings and limits: A TCR beta motif of fewer than ten highly homologous variants seemed to mark ankylosing spondylitis blood. A subset of motif variants has previously been described in the synovial fluid and blood of reactive arthritis. The clones that were linked to disease were reported to be significantly enriched in matched synovial fluid samples from ankylosing spondylitis patients.

This clonotype was sampled from a male donor with ankylosing spondylitis or in good health (not recorded which). What was sequenced was blood, either unsorted or a sorted T cell fraction (not recorded which).

This chain's CDR3 is CASSLGQAQETQYF. In DNA, the CDR3 is TGTGCCAGCAGCTTGGGACAGGCCCAAGAGACCCAGTACTTC. The chain has TRBV5-5 and TRBJ2-5; tentatively, D is TRBD1 (6 bases). The V gene's germline CDR1 is SGHKS and CDR2 YYEKEE (reference sequence). The CDR3 loop spans 14 amino acids. V was trimmed by 0 bases and J by 1 base, leaving 7 bases between them.